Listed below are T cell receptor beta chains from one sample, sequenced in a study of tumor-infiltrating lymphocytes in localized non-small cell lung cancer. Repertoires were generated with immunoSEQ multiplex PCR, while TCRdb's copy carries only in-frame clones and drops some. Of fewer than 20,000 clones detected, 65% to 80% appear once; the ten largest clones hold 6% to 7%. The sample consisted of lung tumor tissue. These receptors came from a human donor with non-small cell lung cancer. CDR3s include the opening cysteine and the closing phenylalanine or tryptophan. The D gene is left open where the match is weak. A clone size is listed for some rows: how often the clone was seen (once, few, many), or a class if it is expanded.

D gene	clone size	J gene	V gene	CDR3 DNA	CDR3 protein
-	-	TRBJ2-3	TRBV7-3	TGTGCCAGCCGTCTAAGGGGGGACTACATCACAGATACGCAGTATTTT	CASRLRGDYITDTQYF
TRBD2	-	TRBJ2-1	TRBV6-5	TGTGCCAGCACCAGGACTAGCGGGCCTTACAATGAGCAGTTCTTC	CASTRTSGPYNEQFF
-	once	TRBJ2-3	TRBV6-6	TGTGCCAGCAGTTACTTTCCAGTTCCAGATACGCAGTATTTT	CASSYFPVPDTQYF
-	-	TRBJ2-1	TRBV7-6	TGTGCCAGCAGCTGGGGCAGGGGTGAGCAGTTCTTC	CASSWGRGEQFF
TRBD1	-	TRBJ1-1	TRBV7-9	TGTGCCAGCAGCTTAGAGCCGGGACAGGGGGTGAACACTGAAGCTTTCTTT	CASSLEPGQGVNTEAFF
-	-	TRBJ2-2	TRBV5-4	TGTGCCAGCAGGGTGGGTGTTGACGGGGAGCTGTTTTTT	CASRVGVDGELFF
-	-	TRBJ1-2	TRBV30	TGTGCCTGGAGTGGAGGTTTCGGCTATGGCTACACCTTC	CAWSGGFGYGYTF
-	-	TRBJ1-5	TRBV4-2	TGTGCCAGCAGCCAAGATAGGGGTCAGCCCCAGCATTTT	CASSQDRGQPQHF
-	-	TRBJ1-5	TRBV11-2	TGTGCCAGCAGCTTAGATCGGCTTGGGCAGCCCCAGCATTTT	CASSLDRLGQPQHF
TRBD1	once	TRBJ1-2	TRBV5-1	TGCGCCAGCAGTTGGCTCGGGACAGCTAACTATGGCTACACCTTC	CASSWLGTANYGYTF
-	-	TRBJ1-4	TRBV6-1	TGTGCCAGCAGCCGGGACGGCAATGAAAAACTGTTTTTT	CASSRDGNEKLFF
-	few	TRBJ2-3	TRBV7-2	TGTGCCAGCAGCTTAGACATCGCAGATACGCAGTATTTT	CASSLDIADTQYF
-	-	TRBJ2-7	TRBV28	TGTGCCAGCAGTTTATTGGGGGGCCAGGGCTCCTACGAGCAGTACTTC	CASSLLGGQGSYEQYF
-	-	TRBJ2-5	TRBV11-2	TGTGCCAGCAAAGGACCGTTACAAGAGACCCAGTACTTC	CASKGPLQETQYF
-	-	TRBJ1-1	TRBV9	TGTGCCAGCAGCGTGTTCTGGGGGGCTGAAGCTTTCTTT	CASSVFWGAEAFF
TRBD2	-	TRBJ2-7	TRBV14	TGTGCCAGCAGCCCCACCTTAGCGGGAGTCTACGAGCAGTACTTC	CASSPTLAGVYEQYF
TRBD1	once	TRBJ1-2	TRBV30	TGTGCCTGGAGTGAGGGACAGGGGGTTACCTATGGCTACACCTTC	CAWSEGQGVTYGYTF
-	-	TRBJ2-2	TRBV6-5	TGTGCCAGCAGAACCGGGACTCTCCTCACCGGGGAGCTGTTTTTT	CASRTGTLLTGELFF
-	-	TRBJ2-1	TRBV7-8	TGTGCCAGCAGCCTCGGGACAAGCTCCTACAATGAGCAGTTCTTC	CASSLGTSSYNEQFF
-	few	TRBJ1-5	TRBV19	TGTGCCAGTGCTGACACCAGCAATCAGCCCCAGCATTTT	CASADTSNQPQHF
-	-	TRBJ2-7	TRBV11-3	TGTGCCAGCAGCCTAACTCTAGTTCCGCTACGGGAGCAGTACTTC	CASSLTLVPLREQYF
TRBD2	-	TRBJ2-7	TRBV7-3	TGTGCCAGCAGCTCCGCCCCGGGGGGGCAGCAGTACTTC	CASSSAPGGQQYF
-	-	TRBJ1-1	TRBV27	TGTGCCAGCAGTCCAGGTCGAGGGAACACTGAAGCTTTCTTT	CASSPGRGNTEAFF
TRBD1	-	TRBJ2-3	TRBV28	TGTGCCAGCAGTTCGGACAGGCGCACAGATACGCAGTATTTT	CASSSDRRTDTQYF
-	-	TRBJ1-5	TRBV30	TGTGCCTGGAGTGTACGTGCCGGTAGGGCCCATCAGCCCCAGCATTTT	CAWSVRAGRAHQPQHF
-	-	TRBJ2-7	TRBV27	TGTGCCAGCAGTTTATCGGGGCCGGTAGCCTACGAGCAGTACTTC	CASSLSGPVAYEQYF
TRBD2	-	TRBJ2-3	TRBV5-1	TGCGCCAGCGGGTTTCTAGCGGATACAGATACGCAGTATTTT	CASGFLADTDTQYF
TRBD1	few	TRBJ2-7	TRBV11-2	TGTGCCAGCAGCCCCCCCGGGACAGGGTCCCACGAGCAGTACTTC	CASSPPGTGSHEQYF
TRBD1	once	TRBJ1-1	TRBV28	TGTGCCAGCAGTTCACAGGGGGTGAACACTGAAGCTTTCTTT	CASSSQGVNTEAFF
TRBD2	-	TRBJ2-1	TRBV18	TGTGCCAGCTCACCAATGGTAACTAGCGGGAGTCTTTCTGGCTACAATGAGCAGTTCTTC	CASSPMVTSGSLSGYNEQFF
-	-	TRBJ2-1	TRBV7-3	TGTGCCAGCAGCTTAAGGGTAGGGGACTACAATGAGCAGTTCTTC	CASSLRVGDYNEQFF
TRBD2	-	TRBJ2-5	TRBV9	TGTGCCAGCAGCGCAGGAGGGGGTAGCGGGGGGCAAGAGACCCAGTACTTC	CASSAGGGSGGQETQYF
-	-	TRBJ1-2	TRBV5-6	TGTGCCAGCAGCCCGAGACAGAACGCTAACTATGGCTACACCTTC	CASSPRQNANYGYTF
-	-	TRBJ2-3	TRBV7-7	TGTGCTAGCAGCTTAGACCGCACAGATACGCAGTATTTT	CASSLDRTDTQYF
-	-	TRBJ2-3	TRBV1	TGCACCAGCAGCGTTGAGGGGCGGGAGGGCCAGGGCTGCACAGATACGCAGTATTTT	CTSSVEGREGQGCTDTQYF
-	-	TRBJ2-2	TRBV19	TGTGCCAGTAGCGCAGGGGAAGCTACCGGGGAGCTGTTTTTT	CASSAGEATGELFF
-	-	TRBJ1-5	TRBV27	TGTGCCAGCAGTTTGGTTAGCAATCAGCCCCAGCATTTT	CASSLVSNQPQHF
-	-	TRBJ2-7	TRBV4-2	TGTGCCAGCAGCCAAGGTCGGGGCGAGCAGTACTTC	CASSQGRGEQYF